This passage covers 9 T cell receptor beta chains from one sample sequenced in a study of shared clonotypes between healthy human individuals. Generated by immunoSEQ multiplex PCR, the TCRdb table keeps only in-frame clones and is missing some. The sample has around 1.1 million clones, about 84% seen once. Material for sequencing was memory CD4+ T cells from PBMCs. Described subset: CD45RA-negative fraction. All receptors come from a man aged 18 to 35 in good health. Some clones in this sample may be carry-over from other donors' samples.

The V and J genes are TRBV2 and TRBJ1-1, with 7 bases aligning to TRBD1. The CDR3 consists of 15 residues. Trimming took 5 bases from V and 2 from J; bases not matched to a gene: 8. Per germline, CDR1 SNHLY and CDR2 FYNNEI. The CDR3 nucleotides read TGTGCCAGCAGTCAAGGGTCAGGGGGTAACACTGAAGCTTTCTTT. The encoded protein is CASSQGSGGNTEAFF.

V and J are TRBV7-3 and TRBJ2-2; D is possibly TRBD1 (6 bases). The germline V gene encodes CDR1 SGHTA and CDR2 FQGTGA. Trimming stripped 6 bases from V and 4 bases from J, with 15 bases between. The length of the CDR3 is 15 residues. The CDR3 bases are TGTGCCAGCAGATTCACAGGGTCGCGCACCGGGGAGCTGTTTTTT. As protein: CASRFTGSRTGELFF.

The gene calls are TRBV28 and TRBJ1-4; D remains ambiguous. V was clipped by 3 bases and J by 5 bases, with 13 bases between them. CDR3 length: 15 amino acids. The germline CDR1 and CDR2 sequences are MDHEN and SYDVKM. The CDR3 DNA sequence: TGTGCCAGCAGTTTTGGTTTGGACTGGAATGAAAAACTGTTTTTT. Encoded protein: CASSFGLDWNEKLFF.

This chain joins TRBV18 and TRBJ1-1; D gene uncertain. Per the germline V gene, CDR1 is KGHSH and CDR2 is LQKENI. This CDR3 is built from 14 residues. V gave up 0 bases and J gave up 3 bases, with 8 bases separating them. CDR3 residues: CASSPPGLDTEAFF. For the CDR3, the DNA is TGTGCCAGCTCACCACCGGGGTTGGACACTGAAGCTTTCTTT.

V usage is TRBV4-2 and J usage is TRBJ2-2; 8 nucleotides agree with TRBD1. Per the germline V gene, CDR1 is LGHNA and CDR2 is YNFKEQ. Germline trimming cut 0 bases from V and 9 bases from J; bases unmatched to any gene: 9. The CDR3 length is 16 residues. Written as DNA, the CDR3 is TGTGCCAGCAGCCAAGATTGGGACAGGAGGGGTAGGGAGCTGTTTTTT. Encoded protein: CASSQDWDRRGRELFF.

The chain carries TRBV6-1 and TRBJ1-5; D unclear. Germline-derived CDR1 and CDR2 are MNHNS and SASEGT. With 4 bases removed from V and 5 bases from J, the gap between germline ends came to 12 bases. The CDR3 has 14 amino acids. CDR3 residues: CASSVWAADQPQHF. The CDR3 DNA reads as TGTGCCAGCAGTGTATGGGCCGCGGATCAGCCCCAGCATTTT.

The chain carries TRBV5-1 and TRBJ2-4; maybe TRBD1 (5 bases). Germline values: CDR1 SGHRS, CDR2 YFSETQ. This CDR3 contains 17 residues. Trimming left V 4 bases short and J 0 bases short, with 17 bases between. The CDR3 region is CASSRGYETVAKNIQYF. As DNA, the CDR3 is TGCGCCAGCAGCAGGGGATACGAGACAGTAGCCAAAAACATTCAGTACTTC. The full variable domain, rest sourced from reference TRBV5-1 and TRBJ2-4, is KAGVTQTPRYLIKTRGQQVTLSCSPISGHRSVSWYQQTPGQGLQFLFEYFSETQRNKGNFPGRFSGRQFSNSRSEMNVSTLELGDSALYLCASSRGYETVAKNIQYFGAGTRLSVL.

The chain links TRBV7-2 to TRBJ2-1; TRBD2 matches 11 bases. The V and J ends lost 1 base and 9 bases, in that order; junction bases with no gene match: 5. Germline CDR1 is SGHTA and CDR2 is FQGNSA. This CDR3 spans 15 amino acids. This CDR3 is CASSLVTSGSLEQFF. Written as DNA, the CDR3 is TGTGCCAGCAGCTTAGTCACTAGCGGGAGTCTTGAGCAGTTCTTC.

The V and J genes are TRBV6-5 and TRBJ1-1, with D unresolved. The germline CDR1 and CDR2 sequences are MNHEY and SVGAGI. The CDR3 length is 14 residues. V was pared by 7 bases and J by 0 bases, with 12 bases between. The CDR3 loop reads CASTRDSMNTEAFF. CDR3 nucleotides: TGTGCCAGCACACGCGATTCCATGAACACTGAAGCTTTCTTT.